The 27 T cell receptor beta chains given below trace back to one sample, sequenced in a study of shared clonotypes between healthy human individuals. The data were produced by immunoSEQ multiplex PCR, yet TCRdb's version contains in-frame clones alone and is incomplete. The sample records over a million clones, 75% to 85% being singletons. The sample taken for sequencing was memory CD4+ T cells from PBMCs. Subset: CD45RA-negative fraction. These receptors all come from a man aged 18 to 30 in good health. Some clones in this sample may be carry-over from other donors' samples.

The CDR3 DNA reads as TGTGCCAGCAGCTTGGCGGGGCCTAGCGGGAGTGGCTTGGCCGAGCAGTACTTC. Amino acid sequence: CASSLAGPSGSGLAEQYF. This chain joins TRBV5-7 and TRBJ2-7, with 10 bases fitting TRBD2. TRBV5-7 belongs to the ORF category, with a function that is uncertain. The CDR3 contains 18 residues. V trimming: 0 bases; J trimming: 6 bases; junction bases outside the gene matches: 15.

This clone was observed a few times. V is TRBV27 and J is TRBJ1-2; 7 bases map to TRBD1. Per germline, CDR1 MNHEY and CDR2 SMNVEV (reference sequence). Trimming took 2 bases from V and 4 from J; bases not matched to a gene: 7. This CDR3 region has 15 residues. Here the CDR3 reads CASSLTGAPGYGYTF. DNA of the CDR3: TGTGCCAGCAGTTTAACAGGGGCCCCTGGCTATGGCTACACCTTC.

The chain links TRBV5-4 to TRBJ2-7; 7 nucleotides align to TRBD1. The CDR3 is 15 residues long. The V segment lost 0 bases and the J segment 4 bases; nucleotides outside the gene matches: 7. Looked up from germline, CDR1 is SGHNT and CDR2 is YYREEE (reference sequence). CDR3 nucleotide sequence: TGTGCCAGCAGCTTGGGGGGACAGACTCCTTACGAGCAGTACTTC. This codes for CASSLGGQTPYEQYF.

This clone has a handful of counts. The chain joins TRBV7-3 to TRBJ2-1; 10 nucleotides line up with TRBD2. V dropped 5 bases and J dropped 8; count of bases not matched to a gene: 9. The CDR3 spans 15 residues. The germline V gene encodes CDR1 SGHTA and CDR2 FQGTGA. Written as DNA, the CDR3 is TGTGCCAGCAGCGGGAGCGGGAGGGCCCTCGATGAGCAGTTCTTC. Encoded protein: CASSGSGRALDEQFF.

The V gene is TRBV6-5, the J gene TRBJ2-7, with TRBD1 identical over 10 bases. Germline loops: CDR1 MNHEY, CDR2 SVGAGI. With V trimmed by 9 bases and J by 5 bases, 10 bases remained unmatched. The CDR3 spans 14 residues. The CDR3 sequence is CARGRDRGIHEQYF. The CDR3 DNA follows: TGTGCCAGGGGACGGGACAGGGGTATCCACGAGCAGTACTTC.

This clone was seen a single time. This chain connects TRBV11-2 to TRBJ2-5; D assignment may be TRBD1 or TRBD2 (5 bases each). From germline, CDR1 is SGHAT and CDR2 FQNNGV. The CDR3 extends over 15 amino acids. V lost 1 base and J lost 1, with 10 bases in between. The CDR3, as DNA: TGTGCCAGCAGCTTAGTTGGGGCGGGCCAAGAGACCCAGTACTTC. Protein sequence: CASSLVGAGQETQYF.

V usage is TRBV27 and J usage is TRBJ2-7, with 7 bases identical to TRBD1. With 8 bases clipped from V and 1 base from J, the junction kept 11 bases outside the gene matches. Germline assignment: CDR1 MNHEY and CDR2 SMNVEV (reference sequence). The CDR3 length is 15 residues. The CDR3 nucleotides are TGTGCCAGCCGAGCCTACAGGGGTGGATCCTACGAGCAGTACTTC. This codes for CASRAYRGGSYEQYF.

A note on this clone: Other DNA sequences in this specimen translate into the identical CDR3. V is TRBV30 and J is TRBJ1-6, with a weak D call TRBD1 (5 bases). Looked up from germline, CDR1 is GTSNPN and CDR2 is SVGIG (reference sequence). The V end lost 3 bases, the J end lost 5 bases, and 8 bases lay between the germline ends. This CDR3 has 13 residues. The CDR3 sequence: CAWSGTNNSPLHF. CDR3 bases: TGTGCCTGGAGCGGGACCAATAATTCACCCCTCCACTTT.

V and J are TRBV4-1 and TRBJ1-1; D is unresolved. The CDR3 has 15 amino acids. V lost 5 bases, J lost 1 base, and 14 bases lay in between. The germline V gene has CDR1 MGHRA and CDR2 YSYEKL. The CDR3 region is CASSLPIVGNTEAFF. CDR3 nucleotides: TGCGCCAGCAGCTTGCCTATCGTGGGGAACACTGAAGCTTTCTTT.

The chain couples TRBV28 to TRBJ2-1, with a possible D match to TRBD2 (7 bases). Germline-derived CDR1 and CDR2 are MDHEN and SYDVKM. With 2 bases removed from V and 5 bases from J, the gap between germline ends came to 16 bases. The CDR3 sequence is 16 residues long. CDR3 loop: CASSLDQGRVHNEQFF. CDR3 bases: TGTGCCAGCAGTTTAGATCAGGGGAGGGTCCACAATGAGCAGTTCTTC.

Points on this clone: This CDR3 is also generated by other DNA sequences in the sample. This chain connects TRBV2 to TRBJ2-5; tentatively, D is TRBD1 or TRBD2 (5 bases each). V was shortened by 8 bases and J by 5 bases, with 9 bases between the two germline ends. The length of the CDR3 is 11 residues. Germline lookup yields CDR1 SNHLY and CDR2 FYNNEI. The CDR3 DNA follows: TGTGCCAGCGGGGGAAGGGAGACCCAGTACTTC. This translates into CASGGRETQYF.

This clone was picked up a small number of times. This sequence joins TRBV21-1 and TRBJ2-7. TRBV21-1 is noted as a pseudogene. There are 15 residues in the CDR3. The CDR3 is CASSKEWKGSYEQYF. In DNA form, the CDR3 reads TGTGCCAGCAGCAAAGAATGGAAGGGCTCCTACGAGCAGTACTTC.

Regarding this clone: Other DNA sequences in the sample encode the same CDR3. V usage is TRBV18 and J usage is TRBJ1-4; D possibly corresponds to TRBD1 (5 bases). Germline V gene data show CDR1 as KGHSH and CDR2 as LQKENI. V lost 2 bases to trimming and J lost 8 bases, with 12 bases between them. The CDR3 runs to 14 residues. Written as DNA, the CDR3 is TGTGCCAGCTCACCAGCGGGGGGAGACGAAAAACTGTTTTTT. Protein product: CASSPAGGDEKLFF.

The chain joins TRBV5-1 to TRBJ2-1; TRBD2 matches at 7 bases. This CDR3 is built from 15 residues. Trimming removed 4 bases from V and 6 bases from J; junction bases left unmatched: 10. Germline assignment: CDR1 SGHRS and CDR2 YFSETQ. Here the CDR3 DNA reads TGCGCCAGCAGCCTGATGGCGGGAGTGGGCAATGAGCAGTTCTTC. Amino acids: CASSLMAGVGNEQFF.

This chain joins TRBV4-2 and TRBJ1-6; D is unclear. The CDR3 loop spans 12 amino acids. V was cut by 5 bases and J by 14 bases, with 13 bases left in between. The germline V gene encodes CDR1 LGHNA and CDR2 YNFKEQ. The CDR3 DNA sequence: TGTGCCAGCAGCGACACCTTTGGCACCCTCCACTTT. Amino acids: CASSDTFGTLHF.

In its sample, this clone was seen a few times. The chain carries TRBV4-1 and TRBJ1-2; TRBD1 might be the D (6 bases). The V gene's germline CDR1 is MGHRA and CDR2 YSYEKL. V gave up 5 bases and J gave up 4 bases, with 11 bases separating them. CDR3 length: 13 residues. The DNA for the CDR3 is TGCGCCAGCAGCGCCCGGGACACCTATGGCTACACCTTC. This translates into CASSARDTYGYTF.

The chain uses TRBV13 and TRBJ1-1; 10 nucleotides agree with TRBD1. The CDR3 covers 14 residues. The V and J ends lost 4 bases and 4 bases, in that order; junction bases with no gene match: 3. Germline CDR1 reads PRHDT; CDR2 reads FYEKMQ (reference sequence). The CDR3 nucleotides are TGTGCCAGCAGCTGGAGACAGGGGGCCACTGAAGCTTTCTTT. Amino acids: CASSWRQGATEAFF. The variable domain in full, with the rest retrieved from reference TRBV13 and TRBJ1-1, is AAGVIQSPRHLIKEKRETATLKCYPIPRHDTVYWYQQGPGQDPQFLISFYEKMQSDKGSIPDRFSAQQFSDYHSELNMSSLELGDSALYFCASSWRQGATEAFFGQGTRLTVV.

V gene TRBV30 combines with J gene TRBJ1-1; D remains unclear. V was shortened by 1 base and J by 11 bases, with 11 bases between the two germline ends. This CDR3 is 11 amino acids long. Per germline, CDR1 GTSNPN and CDR2 SVGIG (reference sequence). The CDR3 bases are TGTGCCTGGAGTGCGACTATCGGGGCTTTCTTT. Translated: CAWSATIGAFF.

The gene calls are TRBV5-1 and TRBJ2-3, with unresolved D. Trimming stripped 0 bases from V and 2 bases from J, with 7 bases between. CDR1 SGHRS and CDR2 YFSETQ come from the germline V gene. The CDR3 totals 14 residues. CDR3 nucleotides: TGCGCCAGCAGCTTGGCCAGCAACACAGATACGCAGTATTTT. It encodes CASSLASNTDTQYF.

The CDR3: CASTDRDRGGKLFF. The CDR3, as DNA: TGTGCCAGCACCGACCGGGACAGGGGAGGAAAACTGTTTTTT. The chain recombines TRBV7-2 with TRBJ1-4; 10 bases map to TRBD1. The CDR3 is 14 residues long. The V segment lost 7 bases and the J segment 10 bases; nucleotides outside the gene matches: 9. Germline CDR1 and CDR2: SGHTA and FQGNSA.

The table lists this clone with a count of one. This same CDR3 is encoded by further DNA sequences in the sample. V gene TRBV30 combines with J gene TRBJ2-3, with 11 nucleotides matching TRBD2. This CDR3 has 13 amino acids. V shed 3 bases and J 4 bases; nucleotides not matched to a gene: 0. From germline, CDR1 is GTSNPN and CDR2 SVGIG (reference sequence). This CDR3 reads CAWRLAGADTQYF. The CDR3 DNA is TGTGCCTGGAGACTAGCGGGAGCAGATACGCAGTATTTT.

The chain carries TRBV7-6 and TRBJ2-7; D ambiguous. Germline V CDR1 and CDR2: SGHVS, FNYEAQ. V gave up 8 bases and J gave up 1 base, with 15 bases separating them. The CDR3 extends over 14 amino acids. The CDR3 reads CASGNPAVSYEQYF. The CDR3 DNA reads as TGTGCCAGCGGGAACCCCGCGGTATCCTACGAGCAGTACTTC.

V gene TRBV21-1 combines with J gene TRBJ2-2. TRBV21-1 is recorded as a pseudogene. CDR3 length: 16 residues. The DNA of the CDR3 is TGTGCCAGCAGCAAAGATTACAGACCCGGGTCCGGGGAGCTGTTTTTT. Translation: CASSKDYRPGSGELFF.

This rearrangement joins TRBV6-4 to TRBJ2-1; the D gene is possibly TRBD2 (5 bases). Germline V gene data show CDR1 as MRHNA and CDR2 as SNTAGT. The CDR3 loop spans 13 amino acids. V lost 10 bases and J 7 bases, leaving 17 bases between the germline ends. The CDR3 DNA reads TGTGCCACCCGGAACGGGGTTCAGAATGAGCAGTTCTTC. Its translation: CATRNGVQNEQFF.

The V and J genes are TRBV18 and TRBJ2-3; TRBD2 agrees at 9 bases. The V and J ends lost 1 base and 2 bases, in that order; junction bases with no gene match: 10. Germline CDR1 KGHSH, CDR2 LQKENI. This CDR3 is 18 amino acids long. The CDR3 reads CASSPQSRASGNTDTQYF. DNA of the CDR3: TGTGCCAGCTCACCACAGAGTCGCGCTAGCGGGAACACAGATACGCAGTATTTT. Looking up the rest from reference TRBV18 and TRBJ2-3 gives the full variable domain: NAGVMQNPRHLVRRRGQEARLRCSPMKGHSHVYWYRQLPEEGLKFMVYLQKENIIDESGMPKERFSAEFPKEGPSILRIQQVVRGDSAAYFCASSPQSRASGNTDTQYFGPGTRLTVL.

Turning to this clone: Other nucleotide sequences in the sample specify the same CDR3. For the CDR3, the DNA is TGCGCCAGCAGCCCGGGCGGGGGGGACTCCTACGAGCAGTACTTC. It is translated as CASSPGGGDSYEQYF. The chain joins TRBV5-1 to TRBJ2-7, with TRBD2 matching 9 bases. The CDR3 consists of 15 residues. Unmatched junction bases numbered 5, after V lost 4 bases and J lost 0 bases. Germline CDR1 reads SGHRS; CDR2 reads YFSETQ.

The chain is built from TRBV5-1 and TRBJ2-2, with 16 bases lining up with TRBD2. The germline gives CDR1 SGHRS, CDR2 YFSETQ. CDR3 length: 18 amino acids. The junction had 8 bases not matched to a gene; V was cut back by 4 bases and J by 5 bases. The CDR3, as DNA: TGCGCCAGCAGCAGGGGACTAGCGGGAGGGCCGGGGACCGGGGAGCTGTTTTTT. Its protein is CASSRGLAGGPGTGELFF. Using reference TRBV5-1 and TRBJ2-2 for the parts outside the CDR3, the full variable domain is KAGVTQTPRYLIKTRGQQVTLSCSPISGHRSVSWYQQTPGQGLQFLFEYFSETQRNKGNFPGRFSGRQFSNSRSEMNVSTLELGDSALYLCASSRGLAGGPGTGELFFGEGSRLTVL.